This TCR beta chain was found in a study of T-cell memory formation after mild COVID-19. Points from the study as a whole: Clones that contracted from day 15 to 85 were balanced CD4/CD8, while later expanders leaned CD4+.

The V and J ends lost 8 bases and 3 bases, in that order; junction bases with no gene match: 3. CDR1 and CDR2 (germline): SNHLY, FYNNEI. The CDR3 runs to 14 residues. This clonotype was counted between two and nine times. What it binds is not known. TCRdb re-called the 5' RACE reads with MiXCR, one entry per CDR3 protein. The repertoire holds about 260,000 distinct CDR3 sequences, approximately 8% seen once, with around a fifth in the top ten. The specimen was PBMCs or a T cell subset sorted from them (not recorded which). The sequence was obtained from a young man who had mild COVID-19 (a few samples of this study predate the infection). Cell type and time point are not known. The chain joins TRBV2 to TRBJ2-3, with 12 bases lining up with TRBD2. The CDR3 nucleotides read TGTGCCAGCCTAGGACTAGCGGGGACAGATACGCAGTATTTT. It codes for CASLGLAGTDTQYF. The full variable domain, completed using reference TRBV2 and TRBJ2-3, is EPEVTQTPSHQVTQMGQEVILRCVPISNHLYFYWYRQILGQKVEFLVSFYNNEISEKSEIFDDQFSVERPDGSNFTLKIRSTKLEDSAMYFCASLGLAGTDTQYFGPGTRLTVL.